These T cell receptor beta chains were read from a single sample in a study of T cell clonotyping in hematopoietic cell transplantation. This table comes from immunoSEQ multiplex PCR, and its TCRdb copy is limited to in-frame clones, with some not included. The sample shows more than 15,000 clones, 90% of them seen only once. The sample comprised peripheral blood mononuclear cells. These receptors originate from a man over 45 in good health. Some clones in this sample may be carry-over from other donors' samples. Each CDR3 is given with its conserved first and last residue. The D gene is left open where the match is weak. Clone size appears in some rows only: once, few, many, or a class for an expanded clone.

size	J	V	D	DNA	CDR3
NA	TRBJ1-2	TRBV27	NA	TGTGCCAGCAGTTTATCGCACAGCTTAAACTATGGCTACACCTTC	CASSLSHSLNYGYTF
NA	TRBJ1-6	TRBV13	NA	TGTGCCAGCAGCTTAGTAGGGTATTCACCCCTCCACTTT	CASSLVGYSPLHF
NA	TRBJ1-4	TRBV6-5	NA	TGTGCCAGCAGTTACTCAGGCGTAGGTGAAAAACTGTTTTTT	CASSYSGVGEKLFF
NA	TRBJ1-1	TRBV7-9	NA	TGTGCCAGCAGCTCTTGGCAGTTGAACACTGAAGCTTTCTTT	CASSSWQLNTEAFF
NA	TRBJ2-5	TRBV7-6	NA	TGTGCCAGCAGCTTACAAGGAGGGACCCAGTACTTC	CASSLQGGTQYF
NA	TRBJ2-7	TRBV29-1	NA	TGCAGCAGCTCGCAGGGGGGCTCCTACGAGCAGTACTTC	CSSSQGGSYEQYF
NA	TRBJ1-1	TRBV30	TRBD1	TGTGCCTGGAGCACAGGGGCCCCGTGGGATGAAGCTTTCTTT	CAWSTGAPWDEAFF
once	TRBJ2-1	TRBV30	NA	TGTGCCTGGAGCCGAGGGGGAAAGGATGAGCAGTTCTTC	CAWSRGGKDEQFF
NA	TRBJ1-2	TRBV4-1	TRBD1	TGCGCCAGCAGCCAAAGTTGGGGCGGGGGTATGCTGCAGGGGGCGGTGGATGGCTACACCTTC	CASSQSWGGGMLQGAVDGYTF
NA	TRBJ2-5	TRBV5-1	TRBD1	TGCGCCAGCAGCGTGCCGGGACAGACGACCCAGTACTTC	CASSVPGQTTQYF
NA	TRBJ2-7	TRBV9	NA	TGTGCCAGCTCTCGCCCCGGAGGTTACGAGCAGTACTTC	CASSRPGGYEQYF
NA	TRBJ1-2	TRBV5-1	TRBD1	TGCGCCAGCAGCTTGAAGGAGGGGGCATTCGGGGGCTACACCTTC	CASSLKEGAFGGYTF
NA	TRBJ1-5	TRBV7-9	NA	TGTGCCAGCAGCTTAGGTAATAGCAATCAGCCCCAGCATTTT	CASSLGNSNQPQHF
NA	TRBJ1-2	TRBV19	NA	TGTGCCAGTAGTACTCACAGGGCCAACTATGGCTACACCTTC	CASSTHRANYGYTF
once	TRBJ2-3	TRBV4-3	NA	TGCGCCAGCAGCCGCTGGCTAGGGAATTCAGCAGATACGCAGTATTTT	CASSRWLGNSADTQYF
NA	TRBJ1-3	TRBV10-3	NA	TGTGCCATCGGGGCTGGAAACACCATATATTTT	CAIGAGNTIYF
once	TRBJ2-2	TRBV19	TRBD2	TGTGCCAGTAGTATAGGGACTAGGTTCACCGGGGAGCTGTTTTTT	CASSIGTRFTGELFF
NA	TRBJ1-2	TRBV6-1	NA	TGTGCCAGCAGTGAATATCTGGACACCTACTATGGCTACACCTTC	CASSEYLDTYYGYTF
NA	TRBJ1-5	TRBV27	NA	TGTGCCACAGCGGACAGTCAAGGCCGGGGGCCCCAGCATTTT	CATADSQGRGPQHF
NA	TRBJ2-7	TRBV29-1	NA	TGCAGCGTTGAAGATTGGACAGACTACGAGCAGTACTTC	CSVEDWTDYEQYF
NA	TRBJ1-2	TRBV6-5	TRBD1	TGTGCCAGCAGTCGAATATCAGGGGGTGGCTACACCTTC	CASSRISGGGYTF
NA	TRBJ2-5	TRBV6-5	NA	TGTGCCAGCAGTTACAGGGACGGACAAGAGACCCAGTACTTC	CASSYRDGQETQYF
NA	TRBJ2-7	TRBV7-2	NA	TGTGCCAGCAGCTTAGATCTCGAGGGATACGAGCAGTACTTC	CASSLDLEGYEQYF
NA	TRBJ1-1	TRBV10-1	NA	TGCGCCAGCAGTGTTGGGTCAGGGCCCACTGAAGCTTTCTTT	CASSVGSGPTEAFF
few	TRBJ1-3	TRBV2	NA	TGTGCCAGCAGTGTTAGGAATGGGGGCCGTTTT	CASSVRNGGRF
NA	TRBJ2-5	TRBV27	TRBD1	TGTGCCAGCAGAAGACAGGGGGGAGAGGAGACCCAGTACTTC	CASRRQGGEETQYF
NA	TRBJ2-7	TRBV2	NA	TGTGCCAGCAGTGAACAGGGACACGATACCTACGAGCAGTACTTC	CASSEQGHDTYEQYF
NA	TRBJ1-6	TRBV30	TRBD1	TGTGCCTGGAACCGACAGGGCGTGAATTCACCCCTCCACTTT	CAWNRQGVNSPLHF
NA	TRBJ2-3	TRBV7-2	NA	TGTGCCAGCAGCCTATTAGCGGACTCTAGCACAGATACGCAGTATTTT	CASSLLADSSTDTQYF
NA	TRBJ2-7	TRBV30	NA	TGTGCCTGGAGTCGGGGGAGCTCCTACGAGCAGTACTTC	CAWSRGSSYEQYF
once	TRBJ1-1	TRBV5-1	TRBD1	TGCGCCAGCAGCTTGGAGGGGGCGAACACTGAAGCTTTCTTT	CASSLEGANTEAFF
NA	TRBJ2-7	TRBV5-4	NA	TGTGCCAGCAGCTTGGATGGCTCCTACGAGCAGTACTTC	CASSLDGSYEQYF
NA	TRBJ1-6	TRBV10-3	NA	TGTGCCATCAGTCCGAGGACAGACAATTCACCCCTCCACTTT	CAISPRTDNSPLHF
NA	TRBJ2-3	TRBV6-5	NA	TGTGCCAGCAGCAACGAGGTCGGGGTATCAGATACGCAGTATTTT	CASSNEVGVSDTQYF
NA	TRBJ1-3	TRBV18	NA	TGTGCCAGCTCTCGGGAGGTTTGGAACACCATATATTTT	CASSREVWNTIYF
NA	TRBJ1-6	TRBV28	TRBD1	TGTGCCAGCAGATCGTCCGGGACAGGGACAGGATCACCCCTCCACTTT	CASRSSGTGTGSPLHF
NA	TRBJ1-4	TRBV19	TRBD1	TGTGCCAGTACTATAGGGACAGGGGTTGAAAAACTGTTTTTT	CASTIGTGVEKLFF
NA	TRBJ1-6	TRBV5-5	NA	TGTGCCAGCAGCCTCCGTACACAGGGAAATTCACCCCTCCACTTT	CASSLRTQGNSPLHF
NA	TRBJ1-2	TRBV9	NA	TGTGCCAGCAGCATCTCCTCGGGGGGTAGCTATGGCTACACCTTC	CASSISSGGSYGYTF
NA	TRBJ1-2	TRBV4-1	TRBD1	TGCGCCAGCAGCCACCACGGGACAGGGGAGCTCTATGGCTACACCTTC	CASSHHGTGELYGYTF
NA	TRBJ2-7	TRBV7-9	TRBD2	TGTGCCAGCAGCGCAGGACTAGACACCTCCTACGAGCAGTACTTC	CASSAGLDTSYEQYF
NA	TRBJ2-7	TRBV27	NA	TGTGCCAGCAGTTCTGAGGGCAGGGCGTTCGACGAGCAGTACTTC	CASSSEGRAFDEQYF
NA	TRBJ1-2	TRBV2	NA	TGTGCCAGCAACACACAGTCGGGCTATGGCTACACCTTC	CASNTQSGYGYTF
NA	TRBJ2-7	TRBV30	TRBD1	TGTGCCTGGAGGAGGACAGGGGTCTCCTACGAGCAGCACTTC	CAWRRTGVSYEQHF
NA	TRBJ1-5	TRBV30	NA	TGTGCCTGGAGTTTCAGGGCCAGGGGCAATCAGCCCCAGCATTTT	CAWSFRARGNQPQHF
NA	TRBJ1-1	TRBV5-1	NA	TGCGCCAGCAGCTTGGACAGCACCGTGGGCACTGAAGCTTTCTTT	CASSLDSTVGTEAFF
NA	TRBJ1-1	TRBV6-1	NA	TGTGCCAGCAGCCGCACTGAAGCTTTCTTT	CASSRTEAFF
NA	TRBJ1-4	TRBV5-1	NA	TGCGCCAGCAGCTTGAGTTCAGGGAATGAAAAACTGTTTTTT	CASSLSSGNEKLFF